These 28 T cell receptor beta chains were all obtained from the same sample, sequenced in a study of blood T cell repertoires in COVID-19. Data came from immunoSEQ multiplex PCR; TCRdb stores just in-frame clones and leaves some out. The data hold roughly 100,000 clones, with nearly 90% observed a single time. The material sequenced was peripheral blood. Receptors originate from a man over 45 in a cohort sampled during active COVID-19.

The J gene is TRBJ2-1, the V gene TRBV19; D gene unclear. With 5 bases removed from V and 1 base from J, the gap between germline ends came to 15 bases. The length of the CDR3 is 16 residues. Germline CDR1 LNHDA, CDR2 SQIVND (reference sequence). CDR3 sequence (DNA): TGTGCCAGTAGTTCGACCCGACTCTCTTCCTACAATGAGCAGTTCTTC. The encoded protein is CASSSTRLSSYNEQFF.

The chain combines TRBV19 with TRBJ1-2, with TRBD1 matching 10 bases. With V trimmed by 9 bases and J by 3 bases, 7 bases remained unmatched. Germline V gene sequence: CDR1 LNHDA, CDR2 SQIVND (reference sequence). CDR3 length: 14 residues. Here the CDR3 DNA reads TGTGCCAGCTCTCCGGGACAGGGGTACTATGGCTACACCTTC. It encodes CASSPGQGYYGYTF.

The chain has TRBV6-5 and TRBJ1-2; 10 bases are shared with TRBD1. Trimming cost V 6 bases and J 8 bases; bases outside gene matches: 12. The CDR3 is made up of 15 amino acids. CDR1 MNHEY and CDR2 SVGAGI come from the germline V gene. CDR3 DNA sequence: TGTGCCAGCAGGACAGGGGGCTCAGTCTTGTCGGGCTACACCTTC. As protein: CASRTGGSVLSGYTF.

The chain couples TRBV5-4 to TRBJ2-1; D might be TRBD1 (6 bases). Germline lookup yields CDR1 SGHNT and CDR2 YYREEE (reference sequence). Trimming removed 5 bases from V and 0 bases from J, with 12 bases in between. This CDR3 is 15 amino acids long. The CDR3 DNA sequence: TGTGCCAGCAGGTCCGCAGGGGTCTCCTACAATGAGCAGTTCTTC. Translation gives CASRSAGVSYNEQFF.

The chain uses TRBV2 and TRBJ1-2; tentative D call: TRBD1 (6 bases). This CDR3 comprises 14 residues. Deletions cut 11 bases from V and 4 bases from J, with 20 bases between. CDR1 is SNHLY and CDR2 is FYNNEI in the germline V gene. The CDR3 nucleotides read TGTGCCGGCTCCTCTGCAATGGGGGCCTATGGCTACACCTTC. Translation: CAGSSAMGAYGYTF.

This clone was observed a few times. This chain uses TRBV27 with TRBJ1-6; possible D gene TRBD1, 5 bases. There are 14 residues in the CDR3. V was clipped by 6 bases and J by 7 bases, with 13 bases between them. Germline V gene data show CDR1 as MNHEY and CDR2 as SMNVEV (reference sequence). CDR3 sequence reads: CASRPGGMNSPLHF. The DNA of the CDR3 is TGTGCCAGCAGACCCGGGGGGATGAATTCACCCCTCCACTTT.

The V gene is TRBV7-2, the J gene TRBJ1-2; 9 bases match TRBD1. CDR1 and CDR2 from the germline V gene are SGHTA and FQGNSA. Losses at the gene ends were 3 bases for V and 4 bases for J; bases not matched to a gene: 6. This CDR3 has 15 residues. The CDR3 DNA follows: TGTGCCAGCAGCTTCGGGACAGGGTCTATCTATGGCTACACCTTC. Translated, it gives CASSFGTGSIYGYTF.

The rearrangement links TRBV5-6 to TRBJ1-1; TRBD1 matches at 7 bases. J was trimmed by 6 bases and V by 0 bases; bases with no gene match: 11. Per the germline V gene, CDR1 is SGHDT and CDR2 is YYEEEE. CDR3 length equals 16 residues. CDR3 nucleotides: TGTGCCAGCAGCTTGGCTAGGGGGCGCATAAGCCCTGAAGCTTTCTTT. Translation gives CASSLARGRISPEAFF.

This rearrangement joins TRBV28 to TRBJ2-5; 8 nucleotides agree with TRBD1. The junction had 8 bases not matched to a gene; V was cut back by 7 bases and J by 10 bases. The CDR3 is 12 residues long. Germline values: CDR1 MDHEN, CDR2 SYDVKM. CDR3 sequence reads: CASKTDRVDQYF. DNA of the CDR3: TGTGCCAGCAAAACGGACAGGGTTGACCAGTACTTC.

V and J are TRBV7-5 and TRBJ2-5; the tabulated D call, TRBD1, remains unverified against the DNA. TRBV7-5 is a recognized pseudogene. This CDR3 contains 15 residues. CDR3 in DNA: TGTGCCAGCGTAACTCGACAGGGGGACCAAGAGACCCAGTACTTC. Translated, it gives CASVTRQGDQETQYF.

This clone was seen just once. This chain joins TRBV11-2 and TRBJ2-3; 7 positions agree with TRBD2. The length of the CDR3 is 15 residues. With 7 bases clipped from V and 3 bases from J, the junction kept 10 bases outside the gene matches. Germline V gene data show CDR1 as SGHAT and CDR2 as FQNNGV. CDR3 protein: CASTLGRVVTDTQYF. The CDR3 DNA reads TGTGCCAGCACCCTGGGGAGGGTGGTGACAGATACGCAGTATTTT.

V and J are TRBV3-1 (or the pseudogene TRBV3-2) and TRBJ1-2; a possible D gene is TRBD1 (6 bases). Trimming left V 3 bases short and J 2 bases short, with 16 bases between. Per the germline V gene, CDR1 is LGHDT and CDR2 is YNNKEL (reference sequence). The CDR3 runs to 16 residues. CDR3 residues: CASSHPGTYANYGYTF. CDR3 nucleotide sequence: TGTGCCAGCAGCCATCCCGGGACATATGCAAACTATGGCTACACCTTC.

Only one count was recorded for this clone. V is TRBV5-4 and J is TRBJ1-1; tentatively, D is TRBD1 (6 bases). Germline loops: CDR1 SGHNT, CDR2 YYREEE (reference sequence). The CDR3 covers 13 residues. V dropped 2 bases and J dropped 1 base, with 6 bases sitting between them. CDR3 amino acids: CASSLQGNTEAFF. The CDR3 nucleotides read TGTGCCAGCAGCTTACAGGGGAACACTGAAGCTTTCTTT.

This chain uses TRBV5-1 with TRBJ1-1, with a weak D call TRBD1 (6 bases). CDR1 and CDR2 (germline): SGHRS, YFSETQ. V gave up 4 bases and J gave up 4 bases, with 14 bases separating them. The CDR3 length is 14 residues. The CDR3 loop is CASSRGGGSTEAFF. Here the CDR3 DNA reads TGCGCCAGCAGCCGGGGAGGGGGAAGCACTGAAGCTTTCTTT.

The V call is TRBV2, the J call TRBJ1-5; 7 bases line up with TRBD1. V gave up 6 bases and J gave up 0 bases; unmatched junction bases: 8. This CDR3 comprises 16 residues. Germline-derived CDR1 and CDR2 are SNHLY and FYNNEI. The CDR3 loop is CASRSGTEGSNQPQHF. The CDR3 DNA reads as TGTGCCAGCAGATCTGGGACAGAGGGTAGCAATCAGCCCCAGCATTTT.

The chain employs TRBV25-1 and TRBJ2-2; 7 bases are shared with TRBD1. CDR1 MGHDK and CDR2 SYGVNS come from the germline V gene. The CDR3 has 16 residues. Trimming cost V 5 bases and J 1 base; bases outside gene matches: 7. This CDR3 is CASSSDRDRNTGELFF. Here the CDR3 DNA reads TGTGCCAGCAGTTCGGACCGGGACAGGAACACCGGGGAGCTGTTTTTT.

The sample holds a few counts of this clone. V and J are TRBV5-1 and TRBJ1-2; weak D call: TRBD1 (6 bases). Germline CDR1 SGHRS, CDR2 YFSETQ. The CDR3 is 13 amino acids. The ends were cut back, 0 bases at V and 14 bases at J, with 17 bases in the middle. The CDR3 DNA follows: TGCGCCAGCAGCTTGGTGGGGACACAGGGACCTACCTTC. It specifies CASSLVGTQGPTF.

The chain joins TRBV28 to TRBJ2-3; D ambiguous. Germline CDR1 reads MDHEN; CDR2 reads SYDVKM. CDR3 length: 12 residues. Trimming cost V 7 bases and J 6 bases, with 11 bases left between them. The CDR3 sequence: CASTWAGDTQYF. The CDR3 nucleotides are TGTGCCAGCACTTGGGCTGGGGATACGCAGTATTTT.

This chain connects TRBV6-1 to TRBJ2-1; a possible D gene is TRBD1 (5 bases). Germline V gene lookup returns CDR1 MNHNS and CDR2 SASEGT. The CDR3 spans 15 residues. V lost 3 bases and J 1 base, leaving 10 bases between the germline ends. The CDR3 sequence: CASSEAGWSYNEQFF. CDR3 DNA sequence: TGTGCCAGCAGTGAGGCAGGGTGGTCCTACAATGAGCAGTTCTTC.

CDR3 in amino acids: CASAPGGYGQPQHF. The CDR3 nucleotides are TGTGCTAGTGCCCCGGGGGGCTACGGTCAGCCCCAGCATTTT. The chain links TRBV12-5 to TRBJ1-5; D is perhaps TRBD1 (6 bases). This CDR3 spans 14 amino acids. From germline, CDR1 is LGHNT and CDR2 FRNRAP. V was pared by 7 bases and J by 6 bases, with 16 bases between.

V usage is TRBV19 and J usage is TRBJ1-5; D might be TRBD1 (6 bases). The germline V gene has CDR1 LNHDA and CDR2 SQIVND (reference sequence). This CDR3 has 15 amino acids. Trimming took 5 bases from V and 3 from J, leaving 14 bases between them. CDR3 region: CASSYGQSYNQPQHF. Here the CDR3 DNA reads TGTGCCAGTAGTTATGGACAGAGCTACAATCAGCCCCAGCATTTT.

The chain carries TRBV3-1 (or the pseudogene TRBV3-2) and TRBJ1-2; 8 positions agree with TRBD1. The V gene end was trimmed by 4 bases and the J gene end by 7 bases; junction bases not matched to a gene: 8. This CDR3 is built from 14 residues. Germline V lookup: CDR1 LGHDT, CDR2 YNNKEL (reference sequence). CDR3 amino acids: CASSPRRTGRGYTF. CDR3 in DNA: TGTGCCAGCAGCCCCAGACGGACAGGGCGTGGCTACACCTTC.

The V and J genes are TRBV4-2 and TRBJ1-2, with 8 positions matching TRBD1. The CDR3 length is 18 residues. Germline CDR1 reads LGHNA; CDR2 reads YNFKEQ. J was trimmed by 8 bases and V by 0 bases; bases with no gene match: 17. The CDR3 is CASSQEGTGHGTLRGYTF. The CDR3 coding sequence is TGTGCCAGCAGCCAAGAAGGGACAGGACACGGGACGTTGAGAGGCTACACCTTC.

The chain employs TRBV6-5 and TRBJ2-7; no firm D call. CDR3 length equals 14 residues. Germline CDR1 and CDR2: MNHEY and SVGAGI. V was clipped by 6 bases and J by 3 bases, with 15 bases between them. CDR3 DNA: TGTGCCAGCAGCCCCCCGCCCCCAGTCTACGAGCAGTACTTC. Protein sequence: CASSPPPPVYEQYF.

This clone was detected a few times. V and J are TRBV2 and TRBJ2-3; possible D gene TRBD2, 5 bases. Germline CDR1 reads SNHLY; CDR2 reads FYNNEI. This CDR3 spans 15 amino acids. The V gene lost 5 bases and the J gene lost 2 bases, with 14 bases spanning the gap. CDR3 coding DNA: TGTGCCAGCAGTTTGGGGAGCGCATCCACAGATACGCAGTATTTT. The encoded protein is CASSLGSASTDTQYF. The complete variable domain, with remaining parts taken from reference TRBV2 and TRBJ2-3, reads EPEVTQTPSHQVTQMGQEVILRCVPISNHLYFYWYRQILGQKVEFLVSFYNNEISEKSEIFDDQFSVERPDGSNFTLKIRSTKLEDSAMYFCASSLGSASTDTQYFGPGTRLTVL.

In nucleotides, the CDR3 is TGTGCCAGCAGCCCGAGCGGGGGGTGGGGTCAGCCCCAGCATTTT. It yields the protein CASSPSGGWGQPQHF. V gene TRBV9 combines with J gene TRBJ1-5, with a tentative D call TRBD1 (5 bases). The CDR3 totals 15 residues. The germline V gene encodes CDR1 SGDLS and CDR2 YYNGEE. Between the trimmed V and J ends, which lost 4 bases and 6 bases, there was a span of 17 bases.

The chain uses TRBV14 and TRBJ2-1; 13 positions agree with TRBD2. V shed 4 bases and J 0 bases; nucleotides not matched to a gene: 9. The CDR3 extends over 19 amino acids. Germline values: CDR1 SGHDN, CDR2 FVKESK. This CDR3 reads CASSPWTSGGMSSYNEQFF. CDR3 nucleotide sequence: TGTGCCAGCAGCCCTTGGACTAGCGGGGGTATGAGCTCCTACAATGAGCAGTTCTTC.

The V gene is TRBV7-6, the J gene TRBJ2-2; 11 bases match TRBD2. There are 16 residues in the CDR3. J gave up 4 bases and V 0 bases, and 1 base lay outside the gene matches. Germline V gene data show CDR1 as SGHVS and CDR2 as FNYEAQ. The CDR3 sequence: CASSLATSGGTGELFF. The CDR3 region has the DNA TGTGCCAGCAGCTTAGCAACTAGCGGGGGCACCGGGGAGCTGTTTTTT.